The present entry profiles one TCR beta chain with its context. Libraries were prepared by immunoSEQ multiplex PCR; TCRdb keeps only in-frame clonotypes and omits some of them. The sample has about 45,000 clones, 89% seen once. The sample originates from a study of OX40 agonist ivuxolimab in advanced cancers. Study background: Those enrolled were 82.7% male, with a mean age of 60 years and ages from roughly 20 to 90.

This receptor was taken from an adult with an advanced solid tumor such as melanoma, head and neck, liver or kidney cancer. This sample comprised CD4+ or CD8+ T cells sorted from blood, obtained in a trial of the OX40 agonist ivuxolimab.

As DNA, the CDR3 is TGTGCCTGGAGGCATGGCCGATATAATGAAAAACTGTTTTTT. It is translated as CAWRHGRYNEKLFF. V and J are TRBV30 and TRBJ1-4, with D uncertain. Looked up from germline, CDR1 is GTSNPN and CDR2 is SVGIG (reference sequence). Trimming took 3 bases from V and 4 from J, leaving 12 bases between them. The CDR3 extends over 14 amino acids. The whole variable domain, remainder taken from reference TRBV30 and TRBJ1-4, is SQTIHQWPATLVQPVGSPLSLECTVEGTSNPNLYWYRQAAGRGLQLLFYSVGIGQISSEVPQNLSASRPQDRQFILSSKKLLLSDSGFYLCAWRHGRYNEKLFFGSGTQLSVL.